The 32 T cell receptor beta chains given below trace back to one sample, sequenced in a study of human T cells and chemical hapten exposure. Specified treatment: therapeutic diphenylcyclopropenone sensitization with weekly scalp DPC. The library attached unique molecular identifiers to individual cDNA molecules. Via MiXCR, TCRdb re-called the reads, giving one row per CDR3 protein. There are 450 to 650 distinct CDR3 sequences in the sample; roughly 98% occur only once, and roughly 4% lies in the top ten. Source: whole blood, taken before DPC sensitization or 2, 6, or about 24 weeks after (not recorded which). Source of these receptors: an adult with alopecia areata. Some clones in this sample may be carry-over from other donors' samples. This table probably holds off-target reads from a library built for another chain.

This chain uses TRBV18 with TRBJ1-2; D call uncertain. Germline CDR1 KGHSH, CDR2 LQKENI. V was cut by 4 bases and J by 2 bases, with 8 bases left in between. This CDR3 region has 13 residues. The CDR3 DNA follows: TGTGCCAGCTCACTTGGAGAAAACTATGGCTACACCTTC. Protein: CASSLGENYGYTF.

V usage is TRBV24-1 and J usage is TRBJ2-1; no clear D. Trimming pared 1 base from V and 7 bases from J, leaving 4 bases between. Germline values: CDR1 KGHDR, CDR2 SFDVKD. The CDR3 runs 12 residues. CDR3 DNA: TGTGCCACCAGTGATTTTGGGAATGAGCAGTTCTTC. Translated, it gives CATSDFGNEQFF.

V and J are TRBV13 and TRBJ1-2; D perhaps matches TRBD1 (6 bases). The CDR3 is made up of 13 amino acids. Trimming stripped 4 bases from V and 2 bases from J, with 8 bases between. The germline V gene has CDR1 PRHDT and CDR2 FYEKMQ (reference sequence). CDR3 bases: TGTGCCAGCAGCTGGACAGACAACTATGGCTACACCTTC. Its protein is CASSWTDNYGYTF.

The chain links TRBV20-1 to TRBJ2-7; D might be TRBD2 (5 bases). Germline V gene lookup returns CDR1 DFQATT and CDR2 SNEGSKA (reference sequence). This CDR3 is built from 12 residues. V lost 5 bases and J lost 0, with 8 bases in between. CDR3 residues: CSARTLSYEQYF. CDR3 sequence (DNA): TGCAGTGCTCGGACTCTCTCCTACGAGCAGTACTTC.

The chain links TRBV29-1 to TRBJ2-6, with D possibly TRBD1 on 6 matching bases. The CDR3 is made up of 14 amino acids. CDR1 is SQVTM, CDR2 ANQGSEA, per germline. V lost 6 bases to trimming and J lost 1 base, with 10 bases between them. In nucleotides, the CDR3 is TGCAGCGTCGGACAGCTTTCTGGGGCCAACGTCCTGACTTTC. Translating it yields CSVGQLSGANVLTF.

The genes are TRBV6-5 and TRBJ2-3; the D is unclear. The length of the CDR3 is 13 residues. V was clipped by 0 bases and J by 4 bases, with 5 bases between them. CDR1 and CDR2 (germline): MNHEY, SVGAGI. CDR3 protein: CASSYSGADTQYF. The CDR3 DNA sequence: TGTGCCAGCAGTTACTCTGGGGCAGATACGCAGTATTTT.

The CDR3 is CASRLAGGPDTQYF. CDR3 coding DNA: TGTGCCAGCCGACTAGCGGGGGGGCCCGATACGCAGTATTTT. V and J are TRBV7-2 and TRBJ2-3; 14 bases match TRBD2. The CDR3 loop spans 14 amino acids. V was clipped by 8 bases and J by 6 bases; unmatched bases: 4. CDR1 is SGHTA and CDR2 is FQGNSA in the germline V gene.

The chain links TRBV12-3 or TRBV12-4 to TRBJ2-4, with D possibly being TRBD1 (6 bases). V was trimmed by 1 base and J by 6 bases, leaving 10 bases between them. The CDR3 runs 14 residues. The CDR3 DNA is TGTGCCAGCAGTTTAGACAGGGTGGCAAACATTCAGTACTTC. Translating it yields CASSLDRVANIQYF.

This clonotype showed up just once. The genes are TRBV2 and TRBJ2-1; no definite D call. Germline lookup yields CDR1 SNHLY and CDR2 FYNNEI. The V and J ends lost 6 bases and 8 bases respectively, with 8 bases between them. The CDR3 has 11 residues. Written as DNA, the CDR3 is TGTGCCAGCAGCGAAAAATATGAGCAGTTCTTC. Its translation is CASSEKYEQFF.

CDR3 amino acids: CATGTAGNTIYF. The CDR3 region has the DNA TGTGCCACCGGGACAGCTGGAAACACCATATATTTT. The gene calls are TRBV6-2 or TRBV6-3 and TRBJ1-3; 7 bases match TRBD1. The CDR3 has 12 amino acids. Germline V gene sequence: CDR1 MNHEY, CDR2 SVGEGT. With 10 bases clipped from V and 2 bases from J, the junction kept 2 bases outside the gene matches.

The chain couples TRBV5-1 to TRBJ2-3, with unresolved D. CDR3 length: 12 residues. V lost 4 bases to trimming and J lost 2 bases, with 5 bases between them. Germline V gene sequence: CDR1 SGHRS, CDR2 YFSETQ. The CDR3 spells CASSTHTDTQYF. The CDR3 bases are TGCGCCAGCAGCACGCACACAGATACGCAGTATTTT.

The chain is built from TRBV7-3 and TRBJ2-7; TRBD1 matches 8 bases. Looked up from germline, CDR1 is SGHTA and CDR2 is FQGTGA. Trimming took 2 bases from V and 6 from J; bases not matched to a gene: 3. The CDR3 extends over 13 amino acids. The CDR3 DNA follows: TGTGCCAGCAGCTTAGACAGGGGAACCGAGCAGTACTTC. Encoded protein: CASSLDRGTEQYF.

The V gene is TRBV2, the J gene TRBJ1-2; TRBD1 is a possible D gene (5 bases). This CDR3 contains 12 residues. The germline CDR1 and CDR2 sequences are SNHLY and FYNNEI. Trimming pared 1 base from V and 7 bases from J, leaving 7 bases between. CDR3 DNA sequence: TGTGCCAGCAGTGAAGGGGGGAGTGGCTACACCTTC. Translated, it gives CASSEGGSGYTF.

The chain recombines TRBV12-3 or TRBV12-4 with TRBJ2-3; 12 positions match TRBD2. V lost 4 bases and J lost 3; bases outside the gene matches: 2. CDR3 length equals 15 residues. The CDR3 sequence is CASSSTSGGTDTQYF. CDR3 coding DNA: TGTGCCAGCAGTTCCACTAGCGGGGGGACAGATACGCAGTATTTT.

V is TRBV9 and J is TRBJ1-2; TRBD1 agrees at 7 bases. The V gene end was trimmed by 3 bases and the J gene end by 6 bases; junction bases not matched to a gene: 8. Looked up from germline, CDR1 is SGDLS and CDR2 is YYNGEE. CDR3 length equals 14 residues. CDR3 coding DNA: TGTGCCAGCAGCGCAATAGGGACAGAAAATGGCTACACCTTC. Its translation: CASSAIGTENGYTF.

This rearrangement joins TRBV6-5 to TRBJ2-7, with 8 bases lining up with TRBD1. The CDR3 is 14 amino acids. V dropped 6 bases and J dropped 9; count of bases not matched to a gene: 13. In germline, CDR1 is MNHEY, CDR2 SVGAGI. CDR3: CASRITGGGNGQYF. In nucleotides, the CDR3 is TGTGCCAGCAGGATCACAGGGGGAGGCAACGGGCAGTACTTC.

The chain joins TRBV20-1 to TRBJ1-5; 8 positions agree with TRBD1. The CDR3 loop spans 13 amino acids. The V gene's germline CDR1 is DFQATT and CDR2 SNEGSKA (reference sequence). Losses at the gene ends were 7 bases for V and 6 bases for J; bases not matched to a gene: 8. CDR3 region: CSGGAGGGQPQHF. The CDR3 DNA is TGCAGTGGAGGGGCAGGGGGCGGTCAGCCCCAGCATTTT.

This chain connects TRBV2 to TRBJ2-5; the D gene is possibly TRBD1 (5 bases). Trimming left V 1 base short and J 0 bases short, with 6 bases between. The CDR3 is 14 amino acids. In germline, CDR1 is SNHLY, CDR2 FYNNEI. The CDR3 DNA follows: TGTGCCAGCAGTGAAGAGGGGTACCAAGAGACCCAGTACTTC. This encodes CASSEEGYQETQYF.

The rearrangement links TRBV5-1 to TRBJ2-3; possible D gene TRBD1, 6 bases. Germline CDR1 and CDR2: SGHRS and YFSETQ. V shed 4 bases and J shed 5 bases, with 14 bases lying between them. This CDR3 is 14 amino acids long. The DNA of the CDR3 is TGCGCCAGCAGCCAGCTCAAGGGGGTAGATACGCAGTATTTT. Protein product: CASSQLKGVDTQYF.

The genes are TRBV29-1 and TRBJ1-1; TRBD1 agrees at 10 bases. The V gene end was trimmed by 7 bases and the J gene end by 5 bases; junction bases not matched to a gene: 7. This CDR3 is 13 amino acids long. CDR1 and CDR2 (germline): SQVTM, ANQGSEA. CDR3 nucleotides: TGCAGCGGTGGACAGGGGGAAGGGACTGAAGCTTTCTTT. Translation gives CSGGQGEGTEAFF.

V and J are TRBV12-3 or TRBV12-4 and TRBJ1-2; D remains ambiguous. Trimming left V 3 bases short and J 4 bases short, with 6 bases between. This CDR3 has 12 amino acids. CDR3 loop: CASSLLGYGYTF. CDR3 bases: TGTGCCAGCAGTTTGCTGGGCTATGGCTACACCTTC.

The chain couples TRBV3-1 to TRBJ1-1; unclear D gene. CDR1 LGHDT and CDR2 YNNKEL come from the germline V gene (reference sequence). V was trimmed by 2 bases and J by 1 base, leaving 8 bases between them. This CDR3 comprises 14 residues. The CDR3 nucleotides read TGTGCCAGCAGCCAAAGTGAGGGGAACACTGAAGCTTTCTTT. It codes for CASSQSEGNTEAFF.

The chain is built from TRBV6-4 and TRBJ2-3; D gene ambiguous. This CDR3 has 13 amino acids. The V end lost 2 bases, the J end lost 2 bases, and 5 bases lay between the germline ends. Looked up from germline, CDR1 is MRHNA and CDR2 is SNTAGT. CDR3 residues: CASSDLITDTQYF. DNA of the CDR3: TGTGCCAGCAGTGACCTAATCACAGATACGCAGTATTTT.

The rearrangement uses TRBV7-6 and TRBJ2-3, with unresolved D. V was trimmed by 6 bases and J by 5 bases, leaving 12 bases between them. The length of the CDR3 is 13 residues. Germline CDR1 reads SGHVS; CDR2 reads FNYEAQ. The chain's CDR3 is CASSNLYGDTQYF. The CDR3 DNA follows: TGTGCCAGCAGTAATTTATACGGAGATACGCAGTATTTT.

V usage is TRBV10-3 and J usage is TRBJ2-3; D remains unclear. Germline CDR1 reads ENHRY; CDR2 reads SYGVKD. V was cut by 6 bases and J by 4 bases, with 11 bases left in between. The CDR3 sequence is 13 residues long. DNA for the CDR3: TGTGCCATCAGCTCTGGATCCGCAGATACGCAGTATTTT. Translating gives CAISSGSADTQYF.

The chain is built from TRBV2 and TRBJ2-1; D might be TRBD1 (6 bases). V was shortened by 7 bases and J by 3 bases, with 10 bases between the two germline ends. The CDR3 covers 13 residues. Germline V gene lookup returns CDR1 SNHLY and CDR2 FYNNEI. CDR3 in DNA: TGTGCCAGCACCGTGGACAGCTACAATGAGCAGTTCTTC. Amino acids: CASTVDSYNEQFF.

The chain recombines TRBV10-3 with TRBJ2-7; D perhaps matches TRBD1 (5 bases). The germline V gene has CDR1 ENHRY and CDR2 SYGVKD. This CDR3 is built from 14 residues. V gave up 2 bases and J gave up 7 bases, with 15 bases separating them. In DNA, the CDR3 is TGTGCCATCAGTGAGGTGCAGGGCCCAATGGAGCAGTACTTC. It translates to CAISEVQGPMEQYF.

CDR3 sequence: CASLRILTEAFF. Here the CDR3 DNA reads TGTGCCAGCCTACGTATCCTCACTGAAGCTTTCTTT. The V gene is TRBV28, the J gene TRBJ1-1; D unclear. The germline gives CDR1 MDHEN, CDR2 SYDVKM. The length of the CDR3 is 12 residues. V lost 8 bases to trimming and J lost 4 bases, with 11 bases between them.

The chain uses TRBV20-1 and TRBJ1-1; 9 bases align to TRBD1. The CDR3 loop spans 14 amino acids. Germline V CDR1 and CDR2: DFQATT, SNEGSKA (reference sequence). Trimming cost V 5 bases and J 6 bases; bases outside gene matches: 10. CDR3 in amino acids: CSAVKTGGLSEAFF. CDR3 nucleotide sequence: TGCAGTGCTGTGAAGACAGGGGGTCTCTCTGAAGCTTTCTTT.

The chain joins TRBV6-4 to TRBJ1-1, with D unclear. CDR3 length: 13 residues. Trimming left V 6 bases short and J 1 base short, with 9 bases between. Germline V gene lookup returns CDR1 MRHNA and CDR2 SNTAGT. Here the CDR3 DNA reads TGTGCCAGCAGCGAATTCACGAACACTGAAGCTTTCTTT. It encodes CASSEFTNTEAFF.

The chain carries TRBV12-3 or TRBV12-4 and TRBJ2-2; a possible D gene is TRBD2 (6 bases). This CDR3 contains 14 residues. V lost 4 bases and J lost 6, with 12 bases in between. CDR3 sequence: CASSWDLGSGELFF. As DNA, the CDR3 is TGTGCCAGCAGTTGGGACTTAGGGTCCGGGGAGCTGTTTTTT.

This rearrangement joins TRBV20-1 to TRBJ2-5, with a tentative D call TRBD1 (6 bases). Per germline, CDR1 DFQATT and CDR2 SNEGSKA (reference sequence). The V end lost 5 bases, the J end lost 3 bases, and 13 bases lay between the germline ends. The CDR3 is 13 residues long. In DNA form, the CDR3 reads TGCAGTGCTCATAGGACAGAGAAAGAGACCCAGTACTTC. Its translation: CSAHRTEKETQYF.